This entry concerns a single TCR beta chain. This sample is part of a study of CD8 T cells in Susac syndrome. When the RNA was reverse transcribed, random hexamers were used with an input of roughly 0.45 to 1 ug. Across 54 Vbeta and 13 Jbeta, immunoSEQ multiplex PCR amplified TCR beta CDR3. Using its own MiXCR run on the immunoSEQ multiplex PCR reads, TCRdb lists one record per CDR3 protein. The table lists 250,000 to 350,000 distinct CDR3 sequences, roughly 81% of them singletons. The study used treatment-naive patients who had stable or active relapsing-remitting disease as multiple sclerosis controls. CD8+ and CD4+ T cells were negatively isolated; TEMRA cells were FACS-enriched. This CDR3 has 14 amino acids. The trim removed 6 bases at V and 1 base at J, leaving 4 bases unmatched.

This TCR was recovered from a human donor with multiple sclerosis. The sample was CD8+ T cells from PBMCs. The chain is built from TRBV12-3 or TRBV12-4 and TRBJ2-5, with 8 bases lining up with TRBD2. Here the CDR3 reads CASSPTSGQETQYF. CDR3 bases: TGTGCCAGCAGCCCTACTAGCGGCCAAGAGACCCAGTACTTC.